The TCR beta chain under discussion was sequenced for a study of T cell clones after liver transplantation (dated by TCRdb to the late 2010s). For the study in its entirety: The samples were obtained from ITN030ST, a randomized trial that attempted immunosuppression withdrawal within 2 years after liver transplantation. As an antigen-independent comparator for the donor-reactive sequences, third party-reactive TCRbeta sequences from pre-transplant MLRs were identified as well. Of the 8 liver transplant recipients making up the studied cohort, 3 were classified as tolerant and 5 as non-tolerant. Blood samples were taken pre-transplant, pre-randomization before withdrawal, and post-randomization after full withdrawal or failed withdrawal. After a pre-transplant mixed lymphocyte reaction, TCRbeta sequencing was used to pinpoint donor-reactive T cell clones, which were subsequently tracked in post-transplant blood. To count as tolerant, a recipient had to stay completely off immunosuppression for at least one year without liver enzymes climbing beyond twice the upper limit of normal. Three of the eight recipients were HCV-positive; the others were transplanted for non-autoimmune, non-viral indications. No induction therapy was given to the subjects, and standard immunosuppression was administered until randomization at 12-24 months post-transplant. Here is what the overall study found, with its caveats: In 5 of 8 subjects, regardless of tolerance or HCV status, circulating donor-reactive CD4 TCRbeta sequences dropped significantly post-transplant. In two subjects, low numbers of available donor cells limited the measurable donor-reactive repertoire. When repertoire turnover was accounted for, significantly reduced detection of donor-reactive sequences was found in 7 of 8 subjects for CD4 and in 8 of 8 subjects for CD8. Without allograft tissue specimens, donor-reactive T cells may have migrated into the graft rather than being deleted. Conclusions were preliminary, limited by small, heterogeneous patient numbers and non-standardized post-transplant time points. The decline in donor-reactive sequences exceeded the decline in third party-reactive sequences, suggesting partial antigen-specific deletion that was unrelated to withdrawal success.

The cysteine opens and the phenylalanine closes a CDR3 of 17 amino acids. Just CDR3 DNA is preserved here, 51 bases in frame from base 1. Using immunoSEQ, frozen genomic DNA was subjected to high-throughput TCRbeta CDR3 sequencing, a process that included PCR amplification, mapping, bias correction and internal controls. The source study handled its data this way. Productive rearrangements were kept, and unique TCRbeta sequences were defined by CDR3 nucleotide sequence plus V and J gene. Donor-reactive sequences required at least 5-fold expansion in CFSE-low cells versus unstimulated pre-transplant cells and at least 0.01% frequency. To ensure at least 90% detection power, minimum frequency thresholds were set for each subject based on that subject's lowest-template unstimulated sample. Jensen-Shannon divergence between the top 1000 TCRbeta sequences after and before transplant was used to measure repertoire turnover. Changes in detection of donor-reactive sequences were tested with two-sided Fisher's exact tests. The source is immuneACCESS, and TCRdb retained only in-frame sequences with V and J called. Part of the clones is not carried over; for the studies checked, unresolved V genes explain less than half of this, and the remainder is unexplained. V, J and clone size are those of that table, while D and trimming were read from the DNA. A total of about 78,000 clones appear in this sample, under 90% of them only once. About 0.63% of the sample lies in the top ten.

The sample's time point label, in plain terms: pre-transplant. Thawed unstimulated PBMCs were stained for CD3, CD4 and CD8 and FACS-sorted into CD3+CD4+ and CD3+CD8+ populations. Each of the 8 studied subjects was randomized to immunosuppression withdrawal. The Qiagen DNeasy Blood and Tissue Kit was used for isolation of genomic DNA. Worth noting for this clone: The clone's antigen remains unknown. No base quality values were provided; no much bigger clone lies one nucleotide off.

The chain is made from TRBV21-1 and TRBJ2-1; TRBD2 was called by the table and not checked on the DNA. TRBV21-1 is a listed pseudogene. The TCR originated in a human donor who received a liver transplant. The sequences come from CD4+ T cells from blood, collected before liver transplant. The DNA is TGTGCCAGCAGCAAAATCACCGCCCCGGGGGGTGACAATGAGCAGTTCTTC. The translation is CASSKITAPGGDNEQFF.